This passage covers 21 T cell receptor beta chains from one sample sequenced in a study of shared clonotypes between healthy human individuals. Data came from immunoSEQ multiplex PCR; TCRdb stores just in-frame clones and leaves some out. The sample lists millions of clones, approximately 94% occurring once. The sample comprised naive CD4+ T cells sorted from blood. Specified subset: CD45RA+ positively selected. The source of these receptors is a man aged 18 to 30 in good health.

The chain combines TRBV4-1 with TRBJ2-7; possible D gene TRBD1, 6 bases. V gave up 3 bases and J gave up 2 bases, with 11 bases separating them. Germline V gene data show CDR1 as MGHRA and CDR2 as YSYEKL. This CDR3 has 14 residues. The DNA of the CDR3 is TGCGCCAGCAGCCACCGACAGGACCCCTACGAGCAGTACTTC. It is translated as CASSHRQDPYEQYF.

The CDR3 DNA sequence: TGCGCCAGCAGGGACAGGGGGTTCTCTCAGCCCCAGCATTTT. Translating gives CASRDRGFSQPQHF. The V and J genes are TRBV10-2 and TRBJ1-5; 10 bases align to TRBD1. V was clipped by 6 bases and J by 6 bases; unmatched bases: 5. The germline V gene encodes CDR1 WSHSY and CDR2 SAAADI. This CDR3 comprises 14 residues.

The chain joins TRBV27 to TRBJ1-2; no firm D call. Deletions cut 2 bases from V and 5 bases from J, with 21 bases between. In germline, CDR1 is MNHEY, CDR2 SMNVEV (reference sequence). CDR3 length: 17 amino acids. The CDR3 coding sequence is TGTGCCAGCAGTTTAGCATTCGAAAAGGTCATTACTTATGGCTACACCTTC. Its protein product is CASSLAFEKVITYGYTF.

The genes are TRBV6-1 and TRBJ2-7; the match to TRBD1 covers 7 bases. Trimming removed 7 bases from V and 0 bases from J; junction bases left unmatched: 9. The V gene's germline CDR1 is MNHNS and CDR2 SASEGT. This CDR3 spans 15 amino acids. CDR3 protein: CASIPSGTASYEQYF. In nucleotides, the CDR3 is TGTGCCAGCATCCCTTCCGGGACAGCCTCCTACGAGCAGTACTTC.

The chain recombines TRBV4-1 with TRBJ1-1; D call uncertain. Germline values: CDR1 MGHRA, CDR2 YSYEKL. V lost 3 bases, J lost 0 bases, and 17 bases lay in between. This CDR3 is 17 amino acids long. This CDR3 reads CASSQIPTGGLNTEAFF. CDR3 bases: TGCGCCAGCAGCCAGATTCCAACGGGAGGACTGAACACTGAAGCTTTCTTT.

J is TRBJ2-5 and V is TRBV9, with 12 bases aligning to TRBD1. This CDR3 comprises 17 residues. V lost 0 bases, J lost 2 bases, and 5 bases stayed unmatched. The germline gives CDR1 SGDLS, CDR2 YYNGEE. The DNA of the CDR3 is TGTGCCAGCAGCGTAGAAGGGGACAGGGGGCGTCAAGAGACCCAGTACTTC. It encodes CASSVEGDRGRQETQYF.

J is TRBJ2-7 and V is TRBV10-3; D is ambiguous. Germline V CDR1 and CDR2: ENHRY, SYGVKD. The ends were cut back, 2 bases at V and 4 bases at J, with 9 bases in the middle. The CDR3 is made up of 13 amino acids. The CDR3 loop reads CAISERAAYEQYF. CDR3 DNA sequence: TGTGCCATCAGTGAGAGGGCAGCGTACGAGCAGTACTTC.

The V call is TRBV19, the J call TRBJ1-5; D unresolved. The germline CDR1 and CDR2 sequences are LNHDA and SQIVND (reference sequence). With 3 bases removed from V and 4 bases from J, the gap between germline ends came to 13 bases. The CDR3 runs 15 residues. In DNA form, the CDR3 reads TGTGCCAGTAGTATTCTAGACGGGAGTAATCAGCCCCAGCATTTT. Residues: CASSILDGSNQPQHF.

The chain links TRBV2 to TRBJ1-1, with 7 bases matching TRBD1. The V segment lost 6 bases and the J segment 0 bases; nucleotides outside the gene matches: 13. Germline loops: CDR1 SNHLY, CDR2 FYNNEI. The CDR3 consists of 17 residues. CDR3 coding DNA: TGTGCCAGCAGCGACCCCTTTTGGGGACAGTTGAACACTGAAGCTTTCTTT. Its protein is CASSDPFWGQLNTEAFF. Full variable domain (rest looked up from reference TRBV2 and TRBJ1-1): EPEVTQTPSHQVTQMGQEVILRCVPISNHLYFYWYRQILGQKVEFLVSFYNNEISEKSEIFDDQFSVERPDGSNFTLKIRSTKLEDSAMYFCASSDPFWGQLNTEAFFGQGTRLTVV.

This clone showed up just a few times. This sequence joins TRBV9 and TRBJ1-1; unclear D gene. Trimming shortened V by 3 bases and J by 0 bases, and 9 bases separated the two germline ends. CDR3 length: 14 residues. CDR1 and CDR2 from the germline V gene are SGDLS and YYNGEE. CDR3 sequence reads: CASSATTVNTEAFF. CDR3 nucleotide sequence: TGTGCCAGCAGCGCAACGACGGTGAACACTGAAGCTTTCTTT.

The chain carries TRBV6-5 and TRBJ2-1; maybe TRBD2 (5 bases). Trimming pared 9 bases from V and 4 bases from J, leaving 7 bases between. The CDR3 length is 11 residues. The germline V gene encodes CDR1 MNHEY and CDR2 SVGAGI. The CDR3: CASGLYNEQFF. Written as DNA, the CDR3 is TGTGCCAGTGGACTGTACAATGAGCAGTTCTTC.

This clone was seen a few times. The chain couples TRBV14 to TRBJ1-4, with a tentative D call TRBD1 (5 bases). Per the germline V gene, CDR1 is SGHDN and CDR2 is FVKESK. The germline V and J ends were trimmed by 3 bases and 7 bases, with 9 bases remaining between them. This CDR3 spans 13 amino acids. CDR3 coding DNA: TGTGCCAGCAGCCACTCAGGGAGTGAAAAACTGTTTTTT. Encoded protein: CASSHSGSEKLFF.

This sequence joins TRBV5-1 and TRBJ1-1; possibly TRBD1 for D (5 bases). Germline V gives CDR1 SGHRS, CDR2 YFSETQ. V gave up 1 base and J gave up 3 bases, with 13 bases separating them. The CDR3 has 15 residues. DNA of the CDR3: TGCGCCAGCAGCTTGAGGCAGGGCGGGGACACTGAAGCTTTCTTT. Translation gives CASSLRQGGDTEAFF. The whole variable domain, remainder taken from reference TRBV5-1 and TRBJ1-1, is KAGVTQTPRYLIKTRGQQVTLSCSPISGHRSVSWYQQTPGQGLQFLFEYFSETQRNKGNFPGRFSGRQFSNSRSEMNVSTLELGDSALYLCASSLRQGGDTEAFFGQGTRLTVV.

This clone appeared once. CDR3 DNA sequence: TGCGCCAGCAGGGGACCAGGGGACTACGAGCAGTACTTC. Translation gives CASRGPGDYEQYF. The chain recombines TRBV10-2 with TRBJ2-7, with D tentatively TRBD1 (6 bases). The germline V and J ends were trimmed by 6 bases and 3 bases, with 12 bases remaining between them. The CDR3 sequence is 13 residues long. Germline V CDR1 and CDR2: WSHSY, SAAADI.

The chain combines TRBV5-4 with TRBJ2-2; D unclear. This CDR3 region has 12 residues. Trimming shortened V by 4 bases and J by 7 bases, and 8 bases separated the two germline ends. Per the germline V gene, CDR1 is SGHNT and CDR2 is YYREEE (reference sequence). CDR3 bases: TGTGCCAGCAGCCCTCCCGGCGGGGAGCTGTTTTTT. It yields the protein CASSPPGGELFF.

The V gene is TRBV19, the J gene TRBJ2-7; weak D call: TRBD2 (5 bases). Trimming took 6 bases from V and 5 from J, leaving 17 bases between them. In germline, CDR1 is LNHDA, CDR2 SQIVND (reference sequence). The CDR3 consists of 14 residues. CDR3 in amino acids: CASRVGGRGNEQYF. The CDR3 DNA reads as TGTGCCAGTAGGGTGGGCGGCCGGGGAAACGAGCAGTACTTC.

The gene calls are TRBV10-1 and TRBJ1-4; D is ambiguous. CDR1 is WNHNN and CDR2 is SYGVQD in the germline V gene (reference sequence). The CDR3 sequence is 13 residues long. Trimming pared 5 bases from V and 4 bases from J, leaving 8 bases between. The CDR3: CASSRQINEKLFF. The CDR3 nucleotides are TGCGCCAGCAGTCGTCAGATTAATGAAAAACTGTTTTTT.

The rearrangement uses TRBV18 and TRBJ2-5; D unclear. The V end was cut by 3 bases, the J end by 4 bases, with 12 bases between. This CDR3 spans 14 amino acids. CDR1 is KGHSH, CDR2 LQKENI, per germline. CDR3 in amino acids: CASSPPLVVETQYF. The CDR3 DNA follows: TGTGCCAGCTCACCTCCCCTAGTCGTAGAGACCCAGTACTTC. Complete variable domain (other parts from reference TRBV18 and TRBJ2-5): NAGVMQNPRHLVRRRGQEARLRCSPMKGHSHVYWYRQLPEEGLKFMVYLQKENIIDESGMPKERFSAEFPKEGPSILRIQQVVRGDSAAYFCASSPPLVVETQYFGPGTRLLVL.

Regarding this clone: Other DNA sequences in the sample encode the same CDR3. The rearrangement joins TRBV18 to TRBJ2-1; D is ambiguous. Between the trimmed V and J ends, which lost 2 bases and 4 bases, there was a span of 6 bases. The length of the CDR3 is 13 residues. The germline gives CDR1 KGHSH, CDR2 LQKENI. CDR3 DNA: TGTGCCAGCTCACCAACAGCGTACAATGAGCAGTTCTTC. Its translation: CASSPTAYNEQFF.

V and J are TRBV19 and TRBJ2-1, with 10 bases identical to TRBD2. Losses at the gene ends were 5 bases for V and 5 bases for J; bases not matched to a gene: 9. CDR3 length: 16 residues. The germline V gene encodes CDR1 LNHDA and CDR2 SQIVND (reference sequence). Written as DNA, the CDR3 is TGTGCCAGTAGTCCGGGACTAGCGCTACGGAACAATGAGCAGTTCTTC. It translates to CASSPGLALRNNEQFF.

This CDR3 reads CASTKEVRTNDGEQFF. CDR3 DNA sequence: TGTGCCAGCACCAAAGAGGTACGAACAAATGACGGTGAGCAGTTCTTC. The chain joins TRBV11-2 to TRBJ2-1; D call uncertain. The V gene's germline CDR1 is SGHAT and CDR2 FQNNGV. V dropped 7 bases and J dropped 9 bases, with 25 bases sitting between them. The CDR3 spans 16 residues. The entire variable domain, with the rest obtained from reference TRBV11-2 and TRBJ2-1, is as follows: EAGVAQSPRYKIIEKRQSVAFWCNPISGHATLYWYQQILGQGPKLLIQFQNNGVVDDSQLPKDRFSAERLKGVDSTLKIQPAKLEDSAVYLCASTKEVRTNDGEQFFGPGTRLTVL.